This passage covers 16 T cell receptor beta chains from one sample sequenced in a study of T cells in Graves' hyperthyroidism and ophthalmopathy. It was RNA transcripts that yielded the amplified TCR beta CDR3 regions. Using the HTBI primer set, a first-round RT-PCR was run on the TCR CDR3. TCRdb used MiXCR to reprocess the multiplex PCR reads, holding one entry per CDR3 protein. The table includes roughly 250,000 distinct CDR3 sequences, over 15% detected once. The sample was blood. The receptors originated from a woman between 18 and 29 years old with Graves' ophthalmopathy.

This clonotype was detected ten times or more. CDR3 sequence reads: CASSQVENTEAFF. CDR3 nucleotide sequence: TGTGCCAGCAGCCAAGTGGAGAACACTGAAGCTTTCTTT. This sequence joins TRBV3-1 and TRBJ1-1; D is undetermined. The V gene lost 1 base and the J gene lost 1 base, with 4 bases spanning the gap. The CDR3 has 13 residues. Germline V CDR1 and CDR2: LGHDT, YNNKEL (reference sequence).

This clonotype was observed at least ten times. This sequence joins TRBV5-1 and TRBJ2-1, with D possibly TRBD1 on 5 matching bases. V was clipped by 6 bases and J by 1 base, with 14 bases between them. The CDR3 has 15 residues. The germline CDR1 and CDR2 sequences are SGHRS and YFSETQ. The DNA for the CDR3 is TGCGCCAGCAAGGATAGGGGTGGTTCCTACAATGAGCAGTTCTTC. Translation gives CASKDRGGSYNEQFF. Combining the CDR3 with reference TRBV5-1 and TRBJ2-1 gives the whole variable domain KAGVTQTPRYLIKTRGQQVTLSCSPISGHRSVSWYQQTPGQGLQFLFEYFSETQRNKGNFPGRFSGRQFSNSRSEMNVSTLELGDSALYLCASKDRGGSYNEQFFGPGTRLTVL.

At least ten counts were recorded for this clonotype. The rearrangement uses TRBV7-3 and TRBJ2-1; 10 bases map to TRBD2. This CDR3 region has 15 residues. Germline trimming cut 2 bases from V and 5 bases from J; bases unmatched to any gene: 3. Germline V CDR1 and CDR2: SGHTA, FQGTGA. The chain's CDR3 is CASSLLAGVHNEQFF. The CDR3 coding sequence is TGTGCCAGCAGCTTACTAGCGGGAGTCCACAATGAGCAGTTCTTC. Full variable domain (remainder filled in from reference TRBV7-3 and TRBJ2-1): GAGVSQTPSNKVTEKGKYVELRCDPISGHTALYWYRQSLGQGPEFLIYFQGTGAADDSGLPNDRFFAVRPEGSVSTLKIQRTERGDSAVYLCASSLLAGVHNEQFFGPGTRLTVL.

This clonotype was seen many times. The genes are TRBV14 and TRBJ1-2, with D tentatively TRBD1 (5 bases). The V end lost 0 bases, the J end lost 3 bases, and 11 bases lay between the germline ends. Germline V CDR1 and CDR2: SGHDN, FVKESK. The CDR3 spans 15 residues. The CDR3 nucleotides read TGTGCCAGCAGCCAAGATTTTCAGGGTGACTATGGCTACACCTTC. Amino acids: CASSQDFQGDYGYTF.

The chain links TRBV9 to TRBJ2-7; D not certain. This CDR3 is 14 amino acids long. Germline assignment: CDR1 SGDLS and CDR2 YYNGEE. With 3 bases removed from V and 7 bases from J, the gap between germline ends came to 17 bases. CDR3 residues: CASSAPGASKEQYF. As DNA, the CDR3 is TGTGCCAGCAGCGCCCCCGGCGCTTCAAAGGAGCAGTACTTC.

As concerns this clonotype: A read error is possible here, since a much larger clone lies one base away. The genes are TRBV28 and TRBJ1-3, with a weak D call TRBD1 (6 bases). CDR1 and CDR2 (germline): MDHEN, SYDVKM. Trimming removed 10 bases at V and 3 bases at J, with 16 bases between. The CDR3 is 14 amino acids. The CDR3 is CATHQGQGGNTIYF. Here the CDR3 DNA reads TGTGCCACCCACCAGGGGCAAGGTGGAAACACCATATATTTT.

V usage is TRBV6-5 and J usage is TRBJ2-1; D call uncertain. Germline CDR1 reads MNHEY; CDR2 reads SVGAGI. The CDR3 consists of 13 residues. Trimming removed 4 bases at V and 5 bases at J, with 9 bases between. The CDR3 reads CASSLDGNNEQFF. CDR3 sequence (DNA): TGTGCCAGCAGTTTAGACGGAAACAATGAGCAGTTCTTC.

This clonotype has a count of ten or more. The J gene is TRBJ2-5, the V gene TRBV6-1, with D possibly being TRBD1 (6 bases). This CDR3 is 12 amino acids long. The V end was cut by 6 bases, the J end by 5 bases, with 10 bases between. The germline V gene has CDR1 MNHNS and CDR2 SASEGT. CDR3: CASRTGLETQYF. The CDR3 DNA sequence: TGTGCCAGCAGAACAGGGTTGGAGACCCAGTACTTC.

The table lists this clonotype with many counts. For the CDR3, the DNA is TGTGCCAGCAGTTGGTGGGATGAGCAGTTCTTC. Translation gives CASSWWDEQFF. The chain uses TRBV2 and TRBJ2-1; D remains unclear. The CDR3 totals 11 residues. CDR1 and CDR2 (germline): SNHLY, FYNNEI. Trimming cost V 5 bases and J 8 bases, with 7 bases left between them.

The chain uses TRBV12-3 or TRBV12-4 and TRBJ2-5; D may correspond to TRBD1 or TRBD2 (5 bases each). TRBJ2-1 matches the DNA end more closely, so the J call is doubtful. This CDR3 has 15 amino acids. The CDR3 DNA reads TGTGCCAGCAGTGAAAGGCAGGGAAGGGGAGAGACCCAGTTCTTC. It translates to CASSERQGRGETQFF.

This clonotype was seen at least ten times. V usage is TRBV30 and J usage is TRBJ1-5; D possibly corresponds to TRBD1 (5 bases). Germline V gene lookup returns CDR1 GTSNPN and CDR2 SVGIG (reference sequence). This CDR3 has 13 residues. V was cut by 1 base and J by 7 bases, with 11 bases left in between. In nucleotides, the CDR3 is TGTGCCTGGAGTGAAGGGACGGGCCAGCCCCAGCATTTT. This translates into CAWSEGTGQPQHF.

Many counts were recorded for this clonotype. V usage is TRBV6-5 and J usage is TRBJ1-2, with unresolved D. Trimming shortened V by 2 bases and J by 7 bases, and 11 bases separated the two germline ends. In germline, CDR1 is MNHEY, CDR2 SVGAGI. The CDR3 totals 13 residues. CDR3 coding DNA: TGTGCCAGCAGTTACCGCTCGTCATCTGGCTACACCTTC. Translated: CASSYRSSSGYTF.

This chain links TRBV29-1 with TRBJ2-2; the match to TRBD2 covers 12 bases. The CDR3 extends over 18 amino acids. Germline CDR1 is SQVTM and CDR2 is ANQGSEA. V dropped 6 bases and J dropped 7; count of bases not matched to a gene: 18. This CDR3 is CSVSYPGTSGLDDGELFF. The CDR3 region has the DNA TGCAGCGTCTCCTACCCCGGGACTAGCGGGTTGGATGACGGGGAGCTGTTTTTT.

This clonotype was observed many times. The chain employs TRBV7-9 and TRBJ1-1; D remains unclear. With 0 bases removed from V and 7 bases from J, the gap between germline ends came to 6 bases. There are 12 residues in the CDR3. Germline V CDR1 and CDR2: SEHNR, FQNEAQ (reference sequence). For the CDR3, the DNA is TGTGCCAGCAGCTTAGCATCGGGTGAAGCTTTCTTT. It codes for CASSLASGEAFF.

This clonotype was seen many times. The chain employs TRBV29-1 and TRBJ2-3; TRBD2 is a possible D gene (6 bases). The germline V and J ends were trimmed by 3 bases and 0 bases, with 16 bases remaining between them. Germline-derived CDR1 and CDR2 are SQVTM and ANQGSEA. The CDR3 consists of 16 residues. The CDR3 DNA reads TGCAGCGTTGACCGACCCCCTAGCGACAGCACAGATACGCAGTATTTT. This gives the protein CSVDRPPSDSTDTQYF.

As to this clonotype: A read error is likely, as this CDR3 ends without the conserved phenylalanine or tryptophan. The limits of the CDR3 on the DNA are not certain, so only TCRdb's listed CDR3 is given. J is TRBJ1-1 and V is TRBV6-2 or TRBV6-3; the table's D call TRBD1 went unverified against the DNA. Including both end residues, the CDR3 is 13 amino acids long. Germline assignment: CDR1 MNHEY and CDR2 SVGEGT. CDR3: CASTDPGVPLKLL.